Following are 17 T cell receptor beta chains from one sample sequenced in a study of blood T cell repertoires in COVID-19. This table comes from immunoSEQ multiplex PCR, and its TCRdb copy is limited to in-frame clones, with some not included. Of almost 80,000 clones in the sample, 80% to 95% were seen once. Sequences were obtained from peripheral blood. The receptors stem from a woman at least 80 years old with acute or convalescent COVID-19.

The chain has TRBV6-5 and TRBJ2-2; 7 bases fit TRBD1. The CDR3 has 14 amino acids. With V trimmed by 6 bases and J by 3 bases, 4 bases remained unmatched. CDR1 is MNHEY and CDR2 is SVGAGI in the germline V gene. The CDR3 sequence: CASSQTGDTGELFF. For the CDR3, the DNA is TGTGCCAGCAGCCAAACAGGGGACACCGGGGAGCTGTTTTTT.

V usage is TRBV5-1 and J usage is TRBJ2-7, with TRBD2 matching over 12 bases. With 0 bases clipped from V and 6 bases from J, the junction kept 7 bases outside the gene matches. This CDR3 has 16 residues. The germline CDR1 and CDR2 sequences are SGHRS and YFSETQ. The chain's CDR3 is CASSLDRLAGASEQYF. In DNA form, the CDR3 reads TGCGCCAGCAGCTTGGATAGACTAGCGGGAGCGAGCGAGCAGTACTTC.

The chain links TRBV5-8 to TRBJ1-1, with a tentative D call TRBD1 (5 bases). Looked up from germline, CDR1 is SGHTS and CDR2 is YDEGEE. Trimming pared 0 bases from V and 4 bases from J, leaving 13 bases between. The CDR3 consists of 15 residues. The CDR3 bases are TGTGCCAGCAGCTTGGGAACGGGGGGGTTCACTGAAGCTTTCTTT. This encodes CASSLGTGGFTEAFF.

The chain combines TRBV5-8 with TRBJ1-2, with unresolved D. Germline lookup yields CDR1 SGHTS and CDR2 YDEGEE. V was pared by 0 bases and J by 1 base, with 10 bases between. The CDR3 sequence is 15 residues long. The chain's CDR3 is CASSLVGRINYGYTF. DNA for the CDR3: TGTGCCAGCAGCTTGGTTGGCAGAATTAACTATGGCTACACCTTC.

This clone was counted a single time. This rearrangement joins TRBV5-5 to TRBJ2-1, with a tentative D call TRBD2 (7 bases). Trimming took off 0 bases at V and 3 bases at J, with 10 bases between the two ends. Germline V gene lookup returns CDR1 SGHKS and CDR2 YYEKEE (reference sequence). This CDR3 is built from 15 residues. The CDR3 sequence: CASSLEGGDYNEQFF. In DNA, the CDR3 is TGTGCCAGCAGCTTGGAAGGGGGGGACTACAATGAGCAGTTCTTC. Full variable domain (outside the CDR3, taken from reference TRBV5-5 and TRBJ2-1): DAGVTQSPTHLIKTRGQQVTLRCSPISGHKSVSWYQQVLGQGPQFIFQYYEKEERGRGNFPDRFSARQFPNYSSELNVNALLLGDSALYLCASSLEGGDYNEQFFGPGTRLTVL.

The CDR3 region has the DNA TGTGCCAGCAGTTACTCGATCGGAGTCCGGGGAAGCAATCAGCCCCAGCATTTT. Translation: CASSYSIGVRGSNQPQHF. The V and J genes are TRBV6-2 or TRBV6-3 and TRBJ1-5; no firm D call. This CDR3 is 18 amino acids long. Trimming pared 0 bases from V and 1 base from J, leaving 16 bases between. Germline V gene lookup returns CDR1 MNHEY and CDR2 SVGEGT.

For the CDR3, the DNA is TGTGCCAGCAGTTTATCCGGGACAGGGGTTTACGAGCAGTACTTC. Its translation: CASSLSGTGVYEQYF. The chain employs TRBV28 and TRBJ2-7; the match to TRBD1 covers 10 bases. CDR1 and CDR2 (germline): MDHEN, SYDVKM. V was clipped by 1 base and J by 4 bases; unmatched bases: 4. The CDR3 loop spans 15 amino acids.

This clone has a single count. This chain connects TRBV9 to TRBJ2-1; no clear D gene. The V end lost 4 bases, the J end lost 9 bases, and 17 bases lay between the germline ends. Germline-derived CDR1 and CDR2 are SGDLS and YYNGEE. The length of the CDR3 is 14 residues. CDR3 loop: CASSPRLGEGEQFF. The CDR3 nucleotides are TGTGCCAGCAGCCCCAGACTCGGAGAAGGTGAGCAGTTCTTC.

The chain links TRBV3-1 (or the pseudogene TRBV3-2) to TRBJ1-2; D unclear. Trimming removed 1 base at V and 8 bases at J, with 14 bases between. The CDR3 sequence is 14 residues long. The germline V gene encodes CDR1 LGHDT and CDR2 YNNKEL (reference sequence). In DNA form, the CDR3 reads TGTGCCAGCAGCCAAGTGTGGGCAGCAGGAGGCTACACCTTC. Its protein product is CASSQVWAAGGYTF.

The chain links TRBV3-1 (or the pseudogene TRBV3-2) to TRBJ1-2; 8 positions agree with TRBD1. V lost 1 base, J lost 1 base, and 5 bases stayed unmatched. Per the germline V gene, CDR1 is LGHDT and CDR2 is YNNKEL (reference sequence). The CDR3 covers 16 residues. The CDR3 region is CASSQVAGTGNYGYTF. In DNA form, the CDR3 reads TGTGCCAGCAGCCAAGTAGCCGGGACAGGTAACTATGGCTACACCTTC.

This clone was seen once. The chain uses TRBV10-3 and TRBJ2-1; TRBD2 is a possible D gene (6 bases). Per germline, CDR1 ENHRY and CDR2 SYGVKD. Trimming shortened V by 6 bases and J by 7 bases, and 13 bases separated the two germline ends. The CDR3 has 13 amino acids. The CDR3: CAISPRRGNEQFF. The CDR3 region has the DNA TGTGCCATCAGCCCCCGGCGGGGAAATGAGCAGTTCTTC.

V gene TRBV5-1 combines with J gene TRBJ2-3; 10 nucleotides align to TRBD2. Looked up from germline, CDR1 is SGHRS and CDR2 is YFSETQ. The CDR3 sequence is 17 residues long. Germline trimming cut 0 bases from V and 4 bases from J; bases unmatched to any gene: 8. CDR3 loop: CASSLAALAGAADTQYF. CDR3 DNA: TGCGCCAGCAGCTTGGCCGCCCTAGCGGGAGCCGCAGATACGCAGTATTTT.

The chain combines TRBV5-1 with TRBJ2-3, with TRBD1 matching 10 bases. V was clipped by 4 bases and J by 1 base; unmatched bases: 6. The CDR3 has 16 amino acids. Germline V gene sequence: CDR1 SGHRS, CDR2 YFSETQ. This CDR3 reads CASSTGTGVGTDTQYF. In DNA, the CDR3 is TGCGCCAGCAGCACCGGGACAGGGGTGGGCACAGATACGCAGTATTTT.

V and J are TRBV5-4 and TRBJ2-7, with TRBD1 identical over 11 bases. The CDR3 extends over 14 amino acids. J lost 7 bases, V lost 3 bases, and 6 bases had no gene match. Per the germline V gene, CDR1 is SGHNT and CDR2 is YYREEE (reference sequence). The CDR3 DNA sequence: TGTGCCAGCAGCTCCGGGACAGGGGGGTGGGAGCAGTACTTC. As protein: CASSSGTGGWEQYF.

The CDR3 DNA is TGTGCCAGCAGTGGCCGGGTCTATGGCTACACCTTC. It yields the protein CASSGRVYGYTF. The chain uses TRBV12-3 or TRBV12-4 and TRBJ1-2, with D unclear. The V end was cut by 5 bases, the J end by 4 bases, with 8 bases between. The CDR3 is made up of 12 amino acids.

The rearrangement joins TRBV7-9 to TRBJ2-1; D is unresolved. The CDR3 is made up of 15 amino acids. The germline CDR1 and CDR2 sequences are SEHNR and FQNEAQ (reference sequence). The V and J ends lost 2 bases and 0 bases respectively, with 8 bases between them. CDR3 loop: CASSLPKSSYNEQFF. The DNA of the CDR3 is TGTGCCAGCAGCTTACCGAAGAGCTCCTACAATGAGCAGTTCTTC.

The chain joins TRBV5-1 to TRBJ2-1; 10 bases fit TRBD2. The CDR3 is 15 residues long. Germline V gene lookup returns CDR1 SGHRS and CDR2 YFSETQ. V lost 0 bases and J lost 4; bases outside the gene matches: 1. DNA of the CDR3: TGCGCCAGCAGCTTGGGGACTAGCGGATACAATGAGCAGTTCTTC. Amino acids: CASSLGTSGYNEQFF.